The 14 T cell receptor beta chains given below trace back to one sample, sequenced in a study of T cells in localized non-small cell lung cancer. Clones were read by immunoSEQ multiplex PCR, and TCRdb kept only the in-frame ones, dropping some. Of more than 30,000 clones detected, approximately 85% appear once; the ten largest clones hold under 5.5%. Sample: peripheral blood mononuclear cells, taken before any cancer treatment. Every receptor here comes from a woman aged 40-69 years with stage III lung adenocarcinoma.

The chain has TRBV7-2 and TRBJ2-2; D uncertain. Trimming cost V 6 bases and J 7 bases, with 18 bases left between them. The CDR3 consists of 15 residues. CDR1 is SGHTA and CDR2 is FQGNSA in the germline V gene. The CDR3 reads CASSPRTVTGGELFF. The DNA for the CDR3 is TGTGCCAGCAGTCCGAGGACCGTGACGGGCGGGGAGCTGTTTTTT.

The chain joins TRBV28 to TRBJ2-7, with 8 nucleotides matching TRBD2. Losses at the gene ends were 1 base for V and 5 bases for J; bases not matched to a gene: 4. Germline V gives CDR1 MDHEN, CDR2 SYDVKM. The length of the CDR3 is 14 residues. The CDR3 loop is CASSLSGGSHEQYF. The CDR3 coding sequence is TGTGCCAGCAGTTTATCGGGGGGGTCCCACGAGCAGTACTTC.

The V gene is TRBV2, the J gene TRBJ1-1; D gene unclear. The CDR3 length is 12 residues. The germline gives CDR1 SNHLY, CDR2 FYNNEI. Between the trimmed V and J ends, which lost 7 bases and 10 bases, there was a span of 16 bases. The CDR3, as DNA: TGTGCCAGCACTCCGGACGCGGCGGGAGCTTTCTTT. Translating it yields CASTPDAAGAFF.

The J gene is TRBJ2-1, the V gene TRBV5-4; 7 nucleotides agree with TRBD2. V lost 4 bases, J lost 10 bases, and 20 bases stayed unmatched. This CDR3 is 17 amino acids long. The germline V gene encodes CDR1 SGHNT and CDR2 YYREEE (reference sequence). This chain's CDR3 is CASSPVGGGGPRGEQFF. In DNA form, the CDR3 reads TGTGCCAGCAGCCCCGTGGGCGGCGGGGGACCTAGAGGGGAGCAGTTCTTC.

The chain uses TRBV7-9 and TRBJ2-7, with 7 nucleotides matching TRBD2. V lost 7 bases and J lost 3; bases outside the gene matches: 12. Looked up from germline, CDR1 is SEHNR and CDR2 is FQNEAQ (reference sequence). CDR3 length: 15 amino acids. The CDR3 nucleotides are TGTGCCAGCAACGACCGGGACTACCTCCACTACGAGCAGTACTTC. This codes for CASNDRDYLHYEQYF.

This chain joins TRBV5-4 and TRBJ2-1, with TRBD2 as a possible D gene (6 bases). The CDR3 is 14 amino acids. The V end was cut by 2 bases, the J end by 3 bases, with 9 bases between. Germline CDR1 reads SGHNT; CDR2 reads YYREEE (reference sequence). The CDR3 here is CASSFRTNYNEQFF. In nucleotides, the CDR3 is TGTGCCAGCAGCTTCCGGACTAACTACAATGAGCAGTTCTTC. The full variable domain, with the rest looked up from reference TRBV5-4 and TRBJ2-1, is ETGVTQSPTHLIKTRGQQVTLRCSSQSGHNTVSWYQQALGQGPQFIFQYYREEENGRGNFPPRFSGLQFPNYSSELNVNALELDDSALYLCASSFRTNYNEQFFGPGTRLTVL.

This CDR3 reads CATPGRTNTEAFF. CDR3 sequence (DNA): TGTGCCACCCCAGGGCGGACGAACACTGAAGCTTTCTTT. V usage is TRBV7-9 and J usage is TRBJ1-1; a possible D gene is TRBD1 (5 bases). This CDR3 is 13 amino acids long. Trimming left V 10 bases short and J 1 base short, with 13 bases between. Per germline, CDR1 SEHNR and CDR2 FQNEAQ (reference sequence).

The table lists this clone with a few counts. This chain's CDR3 is CASSRGRDLETQYF. Here the CDR3 DNA reads TGTGCCAGCAGCCGCGGCCGGGACCTGGAGACCCAGTACTTC. This chain connects TRBV11-2 to TRBJ2-5; possibly TRBD1 or TRBD2 for D (5 bases each). Germline assignment: CDR1 SGHAT and CDR2 FQNNGV. With 5 bases removed from V and 5 bases from J, the gap between germline ends came to 15 bases. The CDR3 totals 14 residues. Full variable domain (remainder filled in from reference TRBV11-2 and TRBJ2-5): EAGVAQSPRYKIIEKRQSVAFWCNPISGHATLYWYQQILGQGPKLLIQFQNNGVVDDSQLPKDRFSAERLKGVDSTLKIQPAKLEDSAVYLCASSRGRDLETQYFGPGTRLLVL.

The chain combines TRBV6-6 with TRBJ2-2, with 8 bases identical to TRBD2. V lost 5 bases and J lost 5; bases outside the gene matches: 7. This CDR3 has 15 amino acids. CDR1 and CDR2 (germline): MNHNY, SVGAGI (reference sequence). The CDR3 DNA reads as TGTGCCAGCAGTAGTCGGGAGGGCCGGACCGGGGAGCTGTTTTTT. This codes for CASSSREGRTGELFF.

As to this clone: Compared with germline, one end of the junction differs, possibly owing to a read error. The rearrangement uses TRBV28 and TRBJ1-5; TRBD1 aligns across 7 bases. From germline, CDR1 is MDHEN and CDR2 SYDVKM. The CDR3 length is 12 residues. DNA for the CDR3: TGTGCCAGCAGTCTCCCGACAGGGCGTCCGTATTTT. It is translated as CASSLPTGRPYF.

Written as DNA, the CDR3 is TGTGCCAGCAGCTCTTTACAGGGGACGGGAGAGACCCAGTACTTC. This codes for CASSSLQGTGETQYF. V is TRBV5-6 and J is TRBJ2-5, with 7 bases that match TRBD1. V lost 3 bases and J lost 4; bases outside the gene matches: 9. There are 15 residues in the CDR3. Germline assignment: CDR1 SGHDT and CDR2 YYEEEE.

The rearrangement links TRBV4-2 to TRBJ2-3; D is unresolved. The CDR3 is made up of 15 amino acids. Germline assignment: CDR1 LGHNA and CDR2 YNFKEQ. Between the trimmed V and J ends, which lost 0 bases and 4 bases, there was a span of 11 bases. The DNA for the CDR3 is TGTGCCAGCAGCCAAGAATCGACCTCCGCAGATACGCAGTATTTT. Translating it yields CASSQESTSADTQYF.

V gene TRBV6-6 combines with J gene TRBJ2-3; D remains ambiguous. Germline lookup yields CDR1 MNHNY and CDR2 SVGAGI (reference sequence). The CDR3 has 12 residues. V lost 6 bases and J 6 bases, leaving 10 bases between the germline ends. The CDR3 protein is CASSIAMDTQYF. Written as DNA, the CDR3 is TGTGCCAGCAGCATCGCCATGGATACGCAGTATTTT.

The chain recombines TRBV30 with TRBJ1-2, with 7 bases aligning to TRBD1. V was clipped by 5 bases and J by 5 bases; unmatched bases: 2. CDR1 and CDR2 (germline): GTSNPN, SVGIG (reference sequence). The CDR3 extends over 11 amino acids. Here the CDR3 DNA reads TGTGCCTGGGCAGGGGGATATGGCTACACCTTC. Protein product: CAWAGGYGYTF.